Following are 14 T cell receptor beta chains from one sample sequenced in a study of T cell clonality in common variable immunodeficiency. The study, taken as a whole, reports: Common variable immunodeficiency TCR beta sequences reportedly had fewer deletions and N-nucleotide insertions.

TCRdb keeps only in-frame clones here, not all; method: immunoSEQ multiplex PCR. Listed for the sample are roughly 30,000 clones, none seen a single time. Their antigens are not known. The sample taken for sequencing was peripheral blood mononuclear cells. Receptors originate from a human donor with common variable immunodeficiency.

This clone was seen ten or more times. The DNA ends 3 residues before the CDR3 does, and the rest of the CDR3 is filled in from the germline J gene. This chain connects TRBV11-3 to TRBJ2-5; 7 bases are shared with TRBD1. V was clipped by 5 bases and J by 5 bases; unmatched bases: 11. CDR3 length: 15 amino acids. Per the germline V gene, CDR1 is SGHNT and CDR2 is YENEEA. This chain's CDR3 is CASSPTGPPGETQYF. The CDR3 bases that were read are TGTGCCAGCAGCCCGACAGGGCCCCCAGGGGAGACC.

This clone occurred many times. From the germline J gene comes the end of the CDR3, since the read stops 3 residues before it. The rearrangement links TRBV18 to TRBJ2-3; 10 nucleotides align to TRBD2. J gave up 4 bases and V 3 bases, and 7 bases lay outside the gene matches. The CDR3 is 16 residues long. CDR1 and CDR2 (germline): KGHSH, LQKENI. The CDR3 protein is CASSPLGLAPSDTQYF. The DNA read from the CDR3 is TGTGCCAGCTCACCTTTGGGACTAGCGCCCTCAGATACG.

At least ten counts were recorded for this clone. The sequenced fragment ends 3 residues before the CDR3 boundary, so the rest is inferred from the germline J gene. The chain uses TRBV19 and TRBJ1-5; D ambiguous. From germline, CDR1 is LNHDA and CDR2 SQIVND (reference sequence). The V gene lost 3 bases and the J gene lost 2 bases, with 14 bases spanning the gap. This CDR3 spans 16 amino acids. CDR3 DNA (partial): TGTGCCAGTAGTATGAAGGCCCCCGATGGCAATCAGCCC. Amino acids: CASSMKAPDGNQP. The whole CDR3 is CASSMKAPDGNQPQHF.

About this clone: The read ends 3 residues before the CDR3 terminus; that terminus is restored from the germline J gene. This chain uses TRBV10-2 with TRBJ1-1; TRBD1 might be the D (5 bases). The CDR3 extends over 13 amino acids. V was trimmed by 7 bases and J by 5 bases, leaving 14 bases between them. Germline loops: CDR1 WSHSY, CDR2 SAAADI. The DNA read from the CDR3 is TGCGCCAGCAAGGAGGGGCGGTGGACTGAA. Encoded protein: CASKEGRWTE. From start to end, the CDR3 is CASKEGRWTEAFF.

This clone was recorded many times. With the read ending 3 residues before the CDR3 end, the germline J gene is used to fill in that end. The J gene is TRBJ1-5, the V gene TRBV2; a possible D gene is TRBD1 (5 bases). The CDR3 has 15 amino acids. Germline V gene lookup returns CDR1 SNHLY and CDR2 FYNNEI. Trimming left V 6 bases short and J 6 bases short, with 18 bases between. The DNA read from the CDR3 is TGTGCCAGCAGACGGGGGATTAGCGCGGGTCAGCCC. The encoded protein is CASRRGISAGQP. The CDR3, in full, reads CASRRGISAGQPQHF.

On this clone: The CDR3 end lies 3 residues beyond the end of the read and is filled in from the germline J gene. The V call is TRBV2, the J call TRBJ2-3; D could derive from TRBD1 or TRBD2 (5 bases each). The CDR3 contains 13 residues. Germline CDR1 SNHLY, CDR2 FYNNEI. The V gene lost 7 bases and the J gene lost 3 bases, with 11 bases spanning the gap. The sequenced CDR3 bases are TGTGCCAGCATGGCAGGGAGTACAGATACG. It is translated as CASMAGSTDT. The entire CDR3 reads CASMAGSTDTQYF.

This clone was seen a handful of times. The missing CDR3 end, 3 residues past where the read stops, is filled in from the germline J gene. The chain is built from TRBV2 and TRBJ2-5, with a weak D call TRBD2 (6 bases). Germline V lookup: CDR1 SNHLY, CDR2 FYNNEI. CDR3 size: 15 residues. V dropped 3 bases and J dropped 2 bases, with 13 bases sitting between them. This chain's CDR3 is CASSEHTGLQETQYF. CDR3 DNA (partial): TGTGCCAGCAGTGAGCATACGGGACTTCAAGAGACC.

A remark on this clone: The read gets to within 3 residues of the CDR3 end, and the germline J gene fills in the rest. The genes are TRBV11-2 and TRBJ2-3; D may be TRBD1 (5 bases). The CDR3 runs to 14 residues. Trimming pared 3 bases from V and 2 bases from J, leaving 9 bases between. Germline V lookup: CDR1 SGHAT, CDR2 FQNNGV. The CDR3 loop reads CASSFDRLTDTQYF. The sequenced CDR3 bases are TGTGCCAGCAGCTTTGACAGACTCACAGATACG.

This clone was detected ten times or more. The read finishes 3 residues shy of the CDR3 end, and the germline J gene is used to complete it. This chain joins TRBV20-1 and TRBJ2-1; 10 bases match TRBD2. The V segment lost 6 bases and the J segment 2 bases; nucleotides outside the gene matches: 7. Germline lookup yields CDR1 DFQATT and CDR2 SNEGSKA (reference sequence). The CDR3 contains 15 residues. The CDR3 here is CSASASGRAYNEQFF. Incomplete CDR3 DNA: TGCAGTGCAAGCGCCAGCGGGAGGGCCTACAATGAG.

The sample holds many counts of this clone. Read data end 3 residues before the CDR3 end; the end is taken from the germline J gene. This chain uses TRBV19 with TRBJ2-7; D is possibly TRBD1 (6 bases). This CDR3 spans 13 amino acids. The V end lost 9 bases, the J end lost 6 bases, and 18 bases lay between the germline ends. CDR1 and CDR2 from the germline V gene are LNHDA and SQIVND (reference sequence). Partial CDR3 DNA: TGTGCCAGCTCGGGACAAGGACGATCCGAG. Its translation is CASSGQGRSE. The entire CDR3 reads CASSGQGRSEQYF. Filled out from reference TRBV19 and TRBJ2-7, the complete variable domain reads DGGITQSPKYLFRKEGQNVTLSCEQNLNHDAMYWYRQDPGQGLRLIYYSQIVNDFQKGDIAEGYSVSREKKESFPLTVTSAQKNPTAFYLCASSGQGRSEQYFGPGTRLTVT.

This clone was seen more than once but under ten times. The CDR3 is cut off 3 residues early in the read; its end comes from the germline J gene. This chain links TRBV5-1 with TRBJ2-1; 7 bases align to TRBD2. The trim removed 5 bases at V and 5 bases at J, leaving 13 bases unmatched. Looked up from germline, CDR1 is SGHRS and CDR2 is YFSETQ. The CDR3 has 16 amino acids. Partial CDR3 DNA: TGCGCCAGCAGTCTGGAGGGCCCTAGCGGTCACAATGAG. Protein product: CASSLEGPSGHNE. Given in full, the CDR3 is CASSLEGPSGHNEQFF.

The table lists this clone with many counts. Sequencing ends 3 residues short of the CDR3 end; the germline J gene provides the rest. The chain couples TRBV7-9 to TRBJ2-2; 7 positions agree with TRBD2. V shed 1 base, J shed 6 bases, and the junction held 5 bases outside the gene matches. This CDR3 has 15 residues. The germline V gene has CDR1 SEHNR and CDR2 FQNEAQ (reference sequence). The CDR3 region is CASSLGGGLAGELFF. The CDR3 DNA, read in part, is TGTGCCAGCAGCTTAGGCGGGGGTTTGGCCGGGGAG.

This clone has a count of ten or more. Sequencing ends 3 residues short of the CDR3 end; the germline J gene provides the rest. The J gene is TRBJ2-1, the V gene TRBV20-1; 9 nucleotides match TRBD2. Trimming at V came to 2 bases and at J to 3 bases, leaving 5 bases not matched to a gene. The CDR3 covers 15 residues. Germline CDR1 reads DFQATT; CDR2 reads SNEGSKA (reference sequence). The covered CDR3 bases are TGCAGTGCTAGATTGCCTAGCGGGATCTACAATGAG. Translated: CSARLPSGIYNE. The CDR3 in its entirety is CSARLPSGIYNEQFF.

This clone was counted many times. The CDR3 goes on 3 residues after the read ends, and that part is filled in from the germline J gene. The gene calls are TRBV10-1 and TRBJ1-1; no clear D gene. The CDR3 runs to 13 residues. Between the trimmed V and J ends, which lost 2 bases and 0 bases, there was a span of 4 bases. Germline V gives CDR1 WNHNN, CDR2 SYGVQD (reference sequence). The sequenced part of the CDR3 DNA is TGCGCCAGCAGTGAGAGCATGAACACTGAA. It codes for CASSESMNTE. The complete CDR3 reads CASSESMNTEAFF.